The 18 T cell receptor beta chains presented below share a single source sample, sequenced in a study of cytomegalovirus exposure and HLA in healthy donors. PCR amplification relied on 60 Vbeta primers (plus 13 Jbeta primers). Generated by immunoSEQ multiplex PCR, the TCRdb table keeps only in-frame clones and is missing some. The repertoire holds 170,000 or so clones, with over 75% as singletons. Sequencing was performed on PBMCs. All receptors come from a woman aged 45 to 65 in good health and CMV-seropositive.

The rearrangement uses TRBV10-3 and TRBJ2-3; D perhaps matches TRBD2 (5 bases). Germline assignment: CDR1 ENHRY and CDR2 SYGVKD. V was cut by 7 bases and J by 2 bases, with 13 bases left in between. The CDR3 loop spans 14 amino acids. The CDR3 DNA reads TGTGCCATCAAACCAGCGGAGTACACAGATACGCAGTATTTT. Protein product: CAIKPAEYTDTQYF.

The rearrangement joins TRBV6-4 to TRBJ1-1; D gene unclear. CDR1 and CDR2 from the germline V gene are MRHNA and SNTAGT. The CDR3 length is 15 residues. V was cut by 0 bases and J by 1 base, with 9 bases left in between. CDR3 sequence reads: CASSDSADSNTEAFF. DNA for the CDR3: TGTGCCAGCAGTGACTCCGCGGACTCGAACACTGAAGCTTTCTTT.

The chain carries TRBV19 and TRBJ2-2, with D perhaps matching TRBD2 (5 bases). Per the germline V gene, CDR1 is LNHDA and CDR2 is SQIVND (reference sequence). V shed 10 bases and J shed 1 base, with 28 bases lying between them. This CDR3 comprises 19 residues. In DNA form, the CDR3 reads TGTGCCACCCAACCGAGGGCGGTAGTCCTAACTTTGAACACCGGGGAGCTGTTTTTT. Protein sequence: CATQPRAVVLTLNTGELFF.

The rearrangement joins TRBV19 to TRBJ2-5; a possible D gene is TRBD2 (5 bases). V was trimmed by 3 bases and J by 5 bases, leaving 10 bases between them. The germline gives CDR1 LNHDA, CDR2 SQIVND (reference sequence). The length of the CDR3 is 13 residues. CDR3 protein: CASSIEGPETQYF. As DNA, the CDR3 is TGTGCCAGTAGTATCGAGGGCCCGGAGACCCAGTACTTC. The entire variable domain, with the rest obtained from reference TRBV19 and TRBJ2-5, is as follows: DGGITQSPKYLFRKEGQNVTLSCEQNLNHDAMYWYRQDPGQGLRLIYYSQIVNDFQKGDIAEGYSVSREKKESFPLTVTSAQKNPTAFYLCASSIEGPETQYFGPGTRLLVL.

The V gene is TRBV6-6, the J gene TRBJ2-4, with TRBD1 identical over 7 bases. CDR1 is MNHNY, CDR2 SVGAGI, per germline (reference sequence). V was clipped by 5 bases and J by 0 bases; unmatched bases: 4. The CDR3 consists of 15 residues. The CDR3: CASSPGGLAKNIQYF. The CDR3 DNA reads TGTGCCAGCAGTCCAGGGGGTTTAGCCAAAAACATTCAGTACTTC.

The rearrangement uses TRBV15 and TRBJ2-7, with D maybe TRBD1 (6 bases). Trimming pared 2 bases from V and 6 bases from J, leaving 14 bases between. The CDR3 runs 14 residues. Germline V gives CDR1 LNHNV, CDR2 YYDKDF (reference sequence). Here the CDR3 DNA reads TGTGCCACCAGCAGAATCCAGGGGAAGGGCGAGCAGTACTTC. It is translated as CATSRIQGKGEQYF.

This clone was recorded a few times. The J gene is TRBJ2-1, the V gene TRBV2; 10 positions agree with TRBD1. CDR1 is SNHLY, CDR2 FYNNEI, per germline. With 8 bases clipped from V and 12 bases from J, the junction kept 10 bases outside the gene matches. The length of the CDR3 is 13 residues. CDR3 region: CASGGTGAFRQFF. The CDR3 DNA is TGTGCCAGCGGGGGGACAGGGGCGTTTCGGCAGTTCTTC.

A remark on this clone: Other nucleotide sequences in the sample specify the same CDR3. The rearrangement joins TRBV5-1 to TRBJ2-7, with 10 bases identical to TRBD1. J was trimmed by 6 bases and V by 4 bases; bases with no gene match: 4. There are 13 residues in the CDR3. Germline V CDR1 and CDR2: SGHRS, YFSETQ. The CDR3 sequence is CASSLGQGGEQYF. The CDR3 coding sequence is TGCGCCAGCAGCCTAGGACAGGGGGGCGAGCAGTACTTC. Using reference TRBV5-1 and TRBJ2-7 for the parts outside the CDR3, the full variable domain is KAGVTQTPRYLIKTRGQQVTLSCSPISGHRSVSWYQQTPGQGLQFLFEYFSETQRNKGNFPGRFSGRQFSNSRSEMNVSTLELGDSALYLCASSLGQGGEQYFGPGTRLTVT.

This clone has a single count. The chain links TRBV5-6 to TRBJ1-4; D remains unclear. V was shortened by 2 bases and J by 8 bases, with 7 bases between the two germline ends. Germline V lookup: CDR1 SGHDT, CDR2 YYEEEE. CDR3 length equals 12 residues. This CDR3 reads CASSFSGEKLFF. DNA for the CDR3: TGTGCCAGCAGCTTCAGCGGGGAAAAACTGTTTTTT.

The V gene is TRBV5-1, the J gene TRBJ2-5; D may be TRBD2 (6 bases). Germline V lookup: CDR1 SGHRS, CDR2 YFSETQ. This CDR3 contains 14 residues. The V and J ends lost 0 bases and 7 bases respectively, with 13 bases between them. For the CDR3, the DNA is TGCGCCAGCAGCTTGGAAACGGGGGTGAGGACCCAGTACTTC. Translation: CASSLETGVRTQYF.

This clone was observed a few times. The chain combines TRBV7-2 with TRBJ1-3; the D is unclear. Trimming pared 3 bases from V and 0 bases from J, leaving 12 bases between. CDR3 length: 16 residues. Germline V gives CDR1 SGHTA, CDR2 FQGNSA. As DNA, the CDR3 is TGTGCCAGCAGCTTTGGGCCGGGGTTCTCTGGAAACACCATATATTTT. Translated: CASSFGPGFSGNTIYF.

The V gene is TRBV5-6, the J gene TRBJ1-5, with TRBD1 identical over 9 bases. The V gene's germline CDR1 is SGHDT and CDR2 YYEEEE. V dropped 3 bases and J dropped 10; count of bases not matched to a gene: 11. This CDR3 has 15 amino acids. CDR3 nucleotides: TGTGCCAGCAGCTCCCGGGACAGGGATCATGGACCCCAGCATTTT. It yields the protein CASSSRDRDHGPQHF.

The rearrangement links TRBV11-2 to TRBJ1-1; a weak D match, TRBD1 (5 bases). CDR1 and CDR2 (germline): SGHAT, FQNNGV. There are 14 residues in the CDR3. V was clipped by 3 bases and J by 1 base, with 9 bases between them. CDR3 nucleotides: TGTGCCAGCAGCTTTTTCCAGGGGAACACTGAAGCTTTCTTT. This codes for CASSFFQGNTEAFF.

V gene TRBV6-1 combines with J gene TRBJ1-4; D not resolved. V was trimmed by 7 bases and J by 7 bases, leaving 10 bases between them. Per germline, CDR1 MNHNS and CDR2 SASEGT. This CDR3 has 12 residues. The CDR3, as DNA: TGTGCCAGCACCCCCTATCCTGAAAAACTGTTTTTT. This sequence encodes CASTPYPEKLFF.

The chain employs TRBV27 and TRBJ2-1, with a weak D call TRBD2 (5 bases). Between the trimmed V and J ends, which lost 4 bases and 2 bases, there was a span of 12 bases. The CDR3 has 15 amino acids. In germline, CDR1 is MNHEY, CDR2 SMNVEV (reference sequence). The CDR3 DNA sequence: TGTGCCAGCAGTTGGCGCGGGCAGACCTACAATGAGCAGTTCTTC. Protein: CASSWRGQTYNEQFF.

The chain uses TRBV7-2 and TRBJ1-5, with unresolved D. Trimming pared 4 bases from V and 8 bases from J, leaving 15 bases between. This CDR3 has 14 residues. Germline V gene sequence: CDR1 SGHTA, CDR2 FQGNSA. The CDR3 coding sequence is TGTGCCAGCAGCTCAGCGCTTCTCCCTAAGCCCCAGCATTTT. It is translated as CASSSALLPKPQHF.

The chain links TRBV18 to TRBJ1-5; the match to TRBD1 covers 9 bases. The CDR3 has 15 residues. V lost 4 bases and J lost 4; bases outside the gene matches: 5. CDR1 is KGHSH, CDR2 LQKENI, per germline. Here the CDR3 DNA reads TGTGCCAGCTCACGCGGGACAGGGCAGAATCAGCCCCAGCATTTT. It specifies CASSRGTGQNQPQHF.

A remark on this clone: Other DNA sequences in the same sample also yield this CDR3. The chain combines TRBV7-3 with TRBJ2-7, with unresolved D. The V gene lost 1 base and the J gene lost 5 bases, with 15 bases spanning the gap. This CDR3 has 15 residues. CDR1 is SGHTA, CDR2 FQGTGA, per germline. CDR3 loop: CASSLSPTMAHEQYF. The CDR3 coding sequence is TGTGCCAGCAGCTTAAGCCCGACAATGGCTCACGAGCAGTACTTC.